Below, 22 T cell receptor beta chains from the same sample are listed, as sequenced in a study of CD8+ T cells in alopecia areata. RNA was isolated and reverse transcribed to cDNA, the sequencing template. Profiling relied on immunoSEQ multiplex PCR, and the TCRdb table lists in-frame clones only, not all of them. The table records 80,000 to 100,000 clones, 41% of them present only once. The sequencing sample was made of CD4+ T cells sorted from blood. These TCRs come from a human donor with alopecia areata.

The chain joins TRBV7-9 to TRBJ2-5; D is unclear. Trimming pared 1 base from V and 2 bases from J, leaving 5 bases between. There are 13 residues in the CDR3. CDR1 is SEHNR and CDR2 is FQNEAQ in the germline V gene (reference sequence). The CDR3, as DNA: TGTGCCAGCAGCTTAGTCTTACAAGAGACCCAGTACTTC. Encoded protein: CASSLVLQETQYF.

This clone was seen more than once but under ten times. The V gene is TRBV18, the J gene TRBJ2-7; 8 bases line up with TRBD1. Germline CDR1 KGHSH, CDR2 LQKENI. The ends lost 3 bases at V and 2 bases at J; junction bases unmatched: 6. The CDR3 is made up of 15 amino acids. CDR3 residues: CASSPGTGLTYEQYF. The DNA for the CDR3 is TGTGCCAGCTCACCCGGGACAGGACTAACCTACGAGCAGTACTTC.

V is TRBV29-1 and J is TRBJ1-2; D might be TRBD1 (6 bases). V shed 7 bases and J shed 4 bases, with 13 bases lying between them. From germline, CDR1 is SQVTM and CDR2 ANQGSEA. The CDR3 is made up of 12 amino acids. The DNA of the CDR3 is TGCAGCGCCAGGGACACGACCTATGGCTACACCTTC. It encodes CSARDTTYGYTF. Full variable domain (missing parts from reference TRBV29-1 and TRBJ1-2): SAVISQKPSRDICQRGTSLTIQCQVDSQVTMMFWYRQQPGQSLTLIATANQGSEATYESGFVIDKFPISRPNLTFSTLTVSNMSPEDSSIYLCSARDTTYGYTFGSGTRLTVV.

V gene TRBV30 combines with J gene TRBJ2-1; no firm D call. CDR3 length equals 14 residues. Between the trimmed V and J ends, which lost 5 bases and 10 bases, there was a span of 21 bases. The V gene's germline CDR1 is GTSNPN and CDR2 SVGIG (reference sequence). CDR3 nucleotides: TGTGCCTGGGGACCCTATTTGGTGGGAAAAGAGCAGTTCTTC. Translated: CAWGPYLVGKEQFF.

V gene TRBV29-1 combines with J gene TRBJ2-5; possibly TRBD1 for D (6 bases). Germline CDR1 and CDR2: SQVTM and ANQGSEA. The CDR3 is 13 amino acids. The V end lost 6 bases, the J end lost 4 bases, and 15 bases lay between the germline ends. CDR3 in amino acids: CSVSTGLLETQYF. CDR3 sequence (DNA): TGCAGCGTGTCCACAGGGCTCCTAGAGACCCAGTACTTC.

The chain is built from TRBV29-1 and TRBJ2-5; maybe TRBD2 (6 bases). Germline loops: CDR1 SQVTM, CDR2 ANQGSEA. This CDR3 is 15 amino acids long. V lost 7 bases and J 2 bases, leaving 20 bases between the germline ends. The CDR3 here is CSAPGWGDPQETQYF. CDR3 in DNA: TGCAGCGCCCCCGGGTGGGGGGACCCACAAGAGACCCAGTACTTC.

The V gene is TRBV29-1, the J gene TRBJ2-1; TRBD1 matches 9 bases. After removal of 7 bases from V and 2 bases from J, the junction contained 6 bases not matched to a gene. This CDR3 comprises 14 residues. Germline lookup yields CDR1 SQVTM and CDR2 ANQGSEA. The CDR3 spells CSAKTGGAYNEQFF. As DNA, the CDR3 is TGCAGCGCAAAAACAGGGGGCGCCTACAATGAGCAGTTCTTC.

This clone showed up just a few times. J is TRBJ2-3 and V is TRBV4-3, with 12 bases matching TRBD2. The CDR3 is 17 amino acids. Trimming took 0 bases from V and 4 from J; bases not matched to a gene: 5. Germline assignment: CDR1 LGHNA and CDR2 YSLEER. DNA for the CDR3: TGCGCCAGCAGCCAAGATCGGGCTAGCGGGGGGGCAGATACGCAGTATTTT. It yields the protein CASSQDRASGGADTQYF.

The chain combines TRBV5-6 with TRBJ2-5, with a weak D call TRBD2 (7 bases). Germline CDR1 is SGHDT and CDR2 is YYEEEE. The V end lost 3 bases, the J end lost 5 bases, and 14 bases lay between the germline ends. The CDR3 consists of 14 residues. This CDR3 is CASSWDWGGETQYF. DNA for the CDR3: TGTGCCAGCAGCTGGGATTGGGGGGGCGAGACCCAGTACTTC.

This chain links TRBV2 with TRBJ1-5; TRBD1 matches at 7 bases. The germline gives CDR1 SNHLY, CDR2 FYNNEI. The V gene end was trimmed by 4 bases and the J gene end by 5 bases; junction bases not matched to a gene: 2. The CDR3 is 13 residues long. The CDR3 spells CASSGDRYQPQHF. The CDR3, as DNA: TGTGCCAGCAGTGGGGACAGATATCAGCCCCAGCATTTT. The complete variable domain, with remaining parts taken from reference TRBV2 and TRBJ1-5, reads EPEVTQTPSHQVTQMGQEVILRCVPISNHLYFYWYRQILGQKVEFLVSFYNNEISEKSEIFDDQFSVERPDGSNFTLKIRSTKLEDSAMYFCASSGDRYQPQHFGDGTRLSIL.

This clone was counted many times. The rearrangement links TRBV7-3 to TRBJ2-6, with a possible D match to TRBD2 (6 bases). Germline CDR1 SGHTA, CDR2 FQGTGA. V gave up 0 bases and J gave up 4 bases, with 13 bases separating them. The CDR3 length is 17 residues. The CDR3 DNA reads as TGTGCCAGCAGCTTAACCCACGGGAGTCCCGGGGCCAACGTCCTGACTTTC. It codes for CASSLTHGSPGANVLTF.

This clone was detected only a few times. The rearrangement links TRBV30 to TRBJ1-1; D is possibly TRBD1 (5 bases). The CDR3 loop spans 16 amino acids. The germline CDR1 and CDR2 sequences are GTSNPN and SVGIG (reference sequence). V lost 5 bases, J lost 0 bases, and 19 bases lay in between. CDR3 sequence: CAWSRNRGRLNTEAFF. The CDR3 DNA reads TGTGCCTGGTCCCGGAATAGGGGCCGATTGAACACTGAAGCTTTCTTT.

This chain connects TRBV5-6 to TRBJ2-3, with D perhaps TRBD2 (6 bases). The CDR3 has 13 amino acids. V shed 4 bases and J shed 6 bases, with 12 bases lying between them. Germline CDR1 SGHDT, CDR2 YYEEEE. CDR3: CASSATRPDTQYF. CDR3 nucleotides: TGTGCCAGCAGCGCGACTAGGCCGGATACGCAGTATTTT.

The V call is TRBV7-9, the J call TRBJ2-5; 7 bases are shared with TRBD1. The junction had 0 bases not matched to a gene; V was cut back by 4 bases and J by 1 base. Germline CDR1 and CDR2: SEHNR and FQNEAQ (reference sequence). This CDR3 is built from 13 residues. CDR3: CASSWDSQETQYF. Here the CDR3 DNA reads TGTGCCAGCAGCTGGGACAGCCAAGAGACCCAGTACTTC.

This clone was seen a handful of times. The rearrangement uses TRBV28 and TRBJ2-7, with 8 bases that match TRBD2. The CDR3 covers 13 residues. V gave up 5 bases and J gave up 8 bases; unmatched junction bases: 8. CDR1 is MDHEN and CDR2 is SYDVKM in the germline V gene. The CDR3 sequence: CASSPGRERKQYF. CDR3 DNA sequence: TGTGCCAGCAGTCCCGGGAGGGAAAGAAAGCAGTACTTC.

This clone was observed a handful of times. The gene calls are TRBV5-6 and TRBJ2-7; D is perhaps TRBD1 (6 bases). CDR1 is SGHDT, CDR2 YYEEEE, per germline. V lost 4 bases and J 1 base, leaving 15 bases between the germline ends. This CDR3 region has 15 residues. Written as DNA, the CDR3 is TGTGCCAGCAGCGAGACAGGAACGAAATCCTACGAGCAGTACTTC. Its translation is CASSETGTKSYEQYF.

This clone has a handful of counts. CDR3 amino acids: CAWSIGSSTEAFF. CDR3 DNA: TGTGCCTGGAGCATAGGGTCGAGTACTGAAGCTTTCTTT. The gene calls are TRBV30 and TRBJ1-1; no clear D. The CDR3 is made up of 13 amino acids. V lost 3 bases and J lost 5, with 13 bases in between. CDR1 GTSNPN and CDR2 SVGIG come from the germline V gene (reference sequence). The full variable domain, completed using reference TRBV30 and TRBJ1-1, is SQTIHQWPATLVQPVGSPLSLECTVEGTSNPNLYWYRQAAGRGLQLLFYSVGIGQISSEVPQNLSASRPQDRQFILSSKKLLLSDSGFYLCAWSIGSSTEAFFGQGTRLTVV.

The chain carries TRBV4-3 and TRBJ2-7, with D perhaps assigned TRBD1 or TRBD2 (6 bases each). The CDR3 contains 14 residues. Germline V gene sequence: CDR1 LGHNA, CDR2 YSLEER. The V end was cut by 0 bases, the J end by 5 bases, with 11 bases between. CDR3 DNA: TGCGCCAGCAGCCAAGATAGGGGGGTCCACGAGCAGTACTTC. This gives the protein CASSQDRGVHEQYF.

This clone was seen a handful of times. The chain carries TRBV29-1 and TRBJ2-4; D ambiguous. Germline loops: CDR1 SQVTM, CDR2 ANQGSEA. The CDR3 has 13 amino acids. Trimming took 4 bases from V and 0 from J, leaving 7 bases between them. CDR3 nucleotide sequence: TGCAGCGTTGGGGAAGGAGCCAAAAACATTCAGTACTTC. Amino acids: CSVGEGAKNIQYF.

This chain connects TRBV6-1 to TRBJ2-7; 7 positions match TRBD1. The V segment lost 3 bases and the J segment 0 bases; nucleotides outside the gene matches: 5. Germline CDR1 and CDR2: MNHNS and SASEGT. This CDR3 has 15 residues. The CDR3 sequence: CASSERQGHSYEQYF. As DNA, the CDR3 is TGTGCCAGCAGTGAGAGACAGGGTCACTCCTACGAGCAGTACTTC.

Only a few counts were recorded for this clone. V and J are TRBV30 and TRBJ1-1; D is perhaps TRBD1 (6 bases). The germline V and J ends were trimmed by 8 bases and 4 bases, with 20 bases remaining between them. CDR1 is GTSNPN, CDR2 SVGIG, per germline (reference sequence). The CDR3 contains 14 residues. CDR3 DNA sequence: TGTGCCGGGGCCGTTTTCCGGGGGCTCACTGAAGCTTTCTTT. It specifies CAGAVFRGLTEAFF.

This clone was seen a few times. This chain joins TRBV18 and TRBJ2-7; 12 bases match TRBD2. The CDR3 has 14 residues. The germline CDR1 and CDR2 sequences are KGHSH and LQKENI. V gave up 8 bases and J gave up 3 bases; unmatched junction bases: 5. The CDR3 is CASRTSGILYEQYF. The CDR3 coding sequence is TGTGCCAGCAGGACTAGCGGGATACTCTACGAGCAGTACTTC. Supplemented by reference TRBV18 and TRBJ2-7, the full variable domain reads NAGVMQNPRHLVRRRGQEARLRCSPMKGHSHVYWYRQLPEEGLKFMVYLQKENIIDESGMPKERFSAEFPKEGPSILRIQQVVRGDSAAYFCASRTSGILYEQYFGPGTRLTVT.